The 26 T cell receptor beta chains reported below all come from one sample, sequenced in a study of CXCR3-negative and CXCR3-positive naive CD8 T cells. Via 5' RACE with UMI labels, TRB cDNA libraries were prepared. TCRdb re-called the 5' RACE reads; one entry per CDR3 protein, DNA not given. Its listing shows about 120,000 distinct CDR3 sequences. No antigens are known for them. Study observations and caveats: Relative to CXCR3-negative naive cells, CXCR3-positive naive cells had more hydrophobic TRB CDR3s.

Sequenced input: naive CXCR3+ CD8+ T cells from blood. Stated subset: CD45RO-CCR7+CD27+CD95- naive CD8+ T cells expressing CXCR3 (TNR3+). Receptors were obtained from a human donor in good health. Some clones in this sample may be carry-over from other donors' samples.

This chain joins TRBV7-9 and TRBJ2-7; the TCRdb D gene call, TRBD1, has no DNA to confirm it. Per the germline V gene, CDR1 is SEHNR and CDR2 is FQNEAQ (reference sequence). The CDR3 sequence is 13 residues long. CDR3 in amino acids: CASSGTGPYEQYF. Full variable domain (remainder filled in from reference TRBV7-9 and TRBJ2-7): DTGVSQNPRHKITKRGQNVTFRCDPISEHNRLYWYRQTLGQGPEFLTYFQNEAQLEKSRLLSDRFSAERPKGSFSTLEIQRTEQGDSAMYLCASSGTGPYEQYFGPGTRLTVT.

The J gene is TRBJ2-3, the V gene TRBV13; TCRdb's assignment of TRBD2 cannot be checked, as there is no DNA. Germline V CDR1 and CDR2: PRHDT, FYEKMQ (reference sequence). This CDR3 has 16 amino acids. CDR3 region: CASSSRTSGKSDTQYF.

The V and J genes are TRBV7-9 and TRBJ2-3. This CDR3 comprises 18 residues. The V gene's germline CDR1 is SEHNR and CDR2 FQNEAQ (reference sequence). The CDR3 sequence: CASSLEWSGSVLTDTQYF.

The rearrangement links TRBV29-1 to TRBJ2-1; TCRdb designates TRBD1, a call that cannot be tested without DNA. This CDR3 is 16 amino acids long. Germline assignment: CDR1 SQVTM and CDR2 ANQGSEA. This CDR3 is CSVESGRAGGYDEQFF.

The chain recombines TRBV6-5 with TRBJ2-2. The CDR3 sequence is 12 residues long. Per germline, CDR1 MNHEY and CDR2 SVGAGI. CDR3 region: CASSYGAGELFF.

The V and J genes are TRBV11-2 and TRBJ2-1. The CDR3 is 13 amino acids. Germline loops: CDR1 SGHAT, CDR2 FQNNGV. The CDR3 loop is CASSQEAHNEQFF.

This chain joins TRBV28 and TRBJ2-1; the D call of TRBD1 rests on TCRdb alone, since no DNA is present to check it. The CDR3 has 17 residues. The germline V gene encodes CDR1 MDHEN and CDR2 SYDVKM. CDR3 in amino acids: CASSSLTLVSTYNEQFF. The variable domain in full, completed from reference TRBV28 and TRBJ2-1, reads DVKVTQSSRYLVKRTGEKVFLECVQDMDHENMFWYRQDPGLGLRLIYFSYDVKMKEKGDIPEGYSVSREKKERFSLILESASTNQTSMYLCASSSLTLVSTYNEQFFGPGTRLTVL.

This chain uses TRBV5-1 with TRBJ2-1; TCRdb designates TRBD1, a call that cannot be tested without DNA. The germline V gene encodes CDR1 SGHRS and CDR2 YFSETQ. CDR3 length: 15 amino acids. The chain's CDR3 is CASSLKGTGYNEQFF.

CDR3 protein: CASSLYSEQFF. The V call is TRBV5-1, the J call TRBJ2-1. The CDR3 has 11 residues. The germline gives CDR1 SGHRS, CDR2 YFSETQ.

The chain links TRBV7-9 to TRBJ2-7; TCRdb lists TRBD2, though no DNA is available to test this call. The CDR3 runs to 13 residues. Germline-derived CDR1 and CDR2 are SEHNR and FQNEAQ (reference sequence). CDR3 region: CASSLDYSYEQYF. Full variable domain (remainder filled in from reference TRBV7-9 and TRBJ2-7): DTGVSQNPRHKITKRGQNVTFRCDPISEHNRLYWYRQTLGQGPEFLTYFQNEAQLEKSRLLSDRFSAERPKGSFSTLEIQRTEQGDSAMYLCASSLDYSYEQYFGPGTRLTVT.

The chain has TRBV7-9 and TRBJ2-7. The CDR3 loop spans 14 amino acids. Germline CDR1 is SEHNR and CDR2 is FQNEAQ (reference sequence). This CDR3 is CASTDTTDNYEQYF.

CDR3 sequence reads: CASSPTGLPKDEQYF. The chain is built from TRBV12-3 or TRBV12-4 and TRBJ2-7; TCRdb names TRBD2, which stays unverified in the absence of DNA. This CDR3 has 15 amino acids.

The chain joins TRBV6-5 to TRBJ2-5; absent DNA, TCRdb's TRBD1 call cannot be checked. The CDR3 totals 16 residues. The germline V gene has CDR1 MNHEY and CDR2 SVGAGI. CDR3: CASSYPRQGAKETQYF.

This sequence joins TRBV5-1 and TRBJ2-1; TCRdb indicates TRBD2, and absent DNA this call remains unverified. Per germline, CDR1 SGHRS and CDR2 YFSETQ. The CDR3 sequence is 18 residues long. The CDR3 protein is CASSSKGTSAFSYNEQFF. The full variable domain, its missing parts supplied by reference TRBV5-1 and TRBJ2-1, is KAGVTQTPRYLIKTRGQQVTLSCSPISGHRSVSWYQQTPGQGLQFLFEYFSETQRNKGNFPGRFSGRQFSNSRSEMNVSTLELGDSALYLCASSSKGTSAFSYNEQFFGPGTRLTVL.

The CDR3 reads CASNLRLVNIRTTEAFF. The chain employs TRBV7-8 and TRBJ1-1. The CDR3 has 17 residues. Germline V gene sequence: CDR1 SGHVS, CDR2 FQNEAQ.

The rearrangement joins TRBV30 to TRBJ2-1. The germline V gene encodes CDR1 GTSNPN and CDR2 SVGIG (reference sequence). The CDR3 loop spans 14 amino acids. This CDR3 reads CAWSPTRWGSEQFF.

The chain is built from TRBV5-1 and TRBJ2-5; TCRdb's D call of TRBD1 is untestable without DNA. CDR1 SGHRS and CDR2 YFSETQ come from the germline V gene. The CDR3 is 15 amino acids. The CDR3 sequence: CASSLVGGTQETQYF.

The V call is TRBV9, the J call TRBJ2-5; the TRBD1 assignment by TCRdb is unverifiable without DNA. CDR1 is SGDLS, CDR2 YYNGEE, per germline. This CDR3 has 14 residues. CDR3 sequence: CASSVEDRQETQYF.

The chain joins TRBV7-7 to TRBJ2-3; TCRdb lists TRBD2, though no DNA is available to test this call. This CDR3 contains 16 residues. Germline V gives CDR1 SSHAT, CDR2 FNYEAQ (reference sequence). This CDR3 reads CASSAGLATRTDTQYF.

The chain has TRBV7-2 and TRBJ2-1; TCRdb's D call, TRBD2, is unchecked because there is no DNA. Per germline, CDR1 SGHTA and CDR2 FQGNSA. CDR3 length equals 16 residues. CDR3 region: CVSSLLAGGGYNEQFF.

The chain recombines TRBV4-2 with TRBJ2-2. This CDR3 comprises 16 residues. Germline V gene lookup returns CDR1 LGHNA and CDR2 YNFKEQ. Here the CDR3 reads CASSLRQATNTGELFF.

The chain employs TRBV24-1 and TRBJ2-2; without DNA, the TCRdb call of TRBD1 cannot be checked. The V gene's germline CDR1 is KGHDR and CDR2 SFDVKD. The CDR3 is made up of 13 amino acids. The CDR3 sequence: CATTTGVAGELFF.

V is TRBV3-1 and J is TRBJ2-3; TCRdb reports TRBD1, a call that lacks DNA to check it against. The CDR3 has 15 residues. In germline, CDR1 is LGHDT, CDR2 YNNKEL (reference sequence). The CDR3 region is CASSVQGAVTDTQYF.

This rearrangement joins TRBV6-5 to TRBJ2-7; TCRdb's D gene call, TRBD1, goes unchecked for lack of DNA. Germline V CDR1 and CDR2: MNHEY, SVGAGI. The CDR3 is 14 amino acids. CDR3 in amino acids: CASSAGTPSYEQYF.

This chain connects TRBV28 to TRBJ2-2; the D call from TCRdb, TRBD1, cannot be confirmed without DNA. CDR1 and CDR2 from the germline V gene are MDHEN and SYDVKM. The CDR3 runs 15 residues. Here the CDR3 reads CASSYRGLESGELFF.

V usage is TRBV19 and J usage is TRBJ2-2. The germline V gene has CDR1 LNHDA and CDR2 SQIVND (reference sequence). The CDR3 is made up of 14 amino acids. The CDR3 sequence is CASSIVARTGELFF. The entire variable domain, with the rest obtained from reference TRBV19 and TRBJ2-2, is as follows: DGGITQSPKYLFRKEGQNVTLSCEQNLNHDAMYWYRQDPGQGLRLIYYSQIVNDFQKGDIAEGYSVSREKKESFPLTVTSAQKNPTAFYLCASSIVARTGELFFGEGSRLTVL.